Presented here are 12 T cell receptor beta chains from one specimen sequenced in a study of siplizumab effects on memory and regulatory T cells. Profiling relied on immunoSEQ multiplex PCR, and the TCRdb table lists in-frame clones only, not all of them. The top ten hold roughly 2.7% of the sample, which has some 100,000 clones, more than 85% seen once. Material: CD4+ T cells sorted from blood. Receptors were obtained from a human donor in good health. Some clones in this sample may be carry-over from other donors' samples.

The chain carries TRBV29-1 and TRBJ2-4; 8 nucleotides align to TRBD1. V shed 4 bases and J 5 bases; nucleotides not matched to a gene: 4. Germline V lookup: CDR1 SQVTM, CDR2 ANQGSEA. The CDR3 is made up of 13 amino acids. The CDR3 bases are TGCAGCGTTGTTGAACAGGGGGAAAACATTCAGTACTTC. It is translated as CSVVEQGENIQYF.

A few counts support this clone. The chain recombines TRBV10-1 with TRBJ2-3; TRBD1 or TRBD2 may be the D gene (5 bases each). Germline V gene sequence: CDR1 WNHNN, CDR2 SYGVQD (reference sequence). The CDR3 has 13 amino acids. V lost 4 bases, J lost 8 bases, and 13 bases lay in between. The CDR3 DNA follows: TGCGCCAGCAGTGCCGCCCCGAGGGGTACGCAGTATTTT. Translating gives CASSAAPRGTQYF.

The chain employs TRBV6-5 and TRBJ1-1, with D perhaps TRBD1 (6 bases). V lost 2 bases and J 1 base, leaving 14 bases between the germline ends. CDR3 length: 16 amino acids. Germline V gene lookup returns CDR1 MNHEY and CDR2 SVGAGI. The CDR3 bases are TGTGCCAGCAGTTACCGGGGGCGGTCTTCGAACACTGAAGCTTTCTTT. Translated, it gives CASSYRGRSSNTEAFF.

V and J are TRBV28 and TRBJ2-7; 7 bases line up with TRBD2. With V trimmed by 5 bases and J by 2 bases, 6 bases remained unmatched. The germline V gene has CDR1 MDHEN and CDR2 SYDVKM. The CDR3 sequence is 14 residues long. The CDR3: CASSAPGGPYEQYF. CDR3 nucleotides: TGTGCCAGCAGTGCCCCGGGGGGTCCCTACGAGCAGTACTTC.

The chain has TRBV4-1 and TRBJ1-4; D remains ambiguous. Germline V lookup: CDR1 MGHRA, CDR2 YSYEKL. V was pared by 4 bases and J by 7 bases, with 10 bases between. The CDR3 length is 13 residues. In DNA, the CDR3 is TGCGCCAGCAGCCTTATGTTGGCTGAAAAACTGTTTTTT. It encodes CASSLMLAEKLFF.

The CDR3 protein is CASSKGCRGQETQYF. CDR3 in DNA: TGTGCCAGCAGCAAGGGGTGCCGAGGGCAAGAGACCCAGTACTTC. V gene TRBV21-1 combines with J gene TRBJ2-5; the tabulated D call, TRBD2, remains unverified against the DNA. TRBV21-1 is marked as a pseudogene. This CDR3 has 15 amino acids.

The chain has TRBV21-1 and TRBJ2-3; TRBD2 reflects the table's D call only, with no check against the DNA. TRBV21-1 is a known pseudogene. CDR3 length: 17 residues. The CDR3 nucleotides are TGTGCCAGCAGCAAGGGCGGGTCTACCCCTAGCACAGATACGCAGTATTTT. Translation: CASSKGGSTPSTDTQYF.

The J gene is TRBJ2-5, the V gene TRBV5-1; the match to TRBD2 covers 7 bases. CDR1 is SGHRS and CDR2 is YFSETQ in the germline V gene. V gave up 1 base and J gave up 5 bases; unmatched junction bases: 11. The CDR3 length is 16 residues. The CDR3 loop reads CASSLNYGGGRETQYF. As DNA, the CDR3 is TGCGCCAGCAGCTTGAATTACGGGGGAGGGCGGGAGACCCAGTACTTC. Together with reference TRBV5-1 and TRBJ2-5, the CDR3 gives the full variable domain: KAGVTQTPRYLIKTRGQQVTLSCSPISGHRSVSWYQQTPGQGLQFLFEYFSETQRNKGNFPGRFSGRQFSNSRSEMNVSTLELGDSALYLCASSLNYGGGRETQYFGPGTRLLVL.

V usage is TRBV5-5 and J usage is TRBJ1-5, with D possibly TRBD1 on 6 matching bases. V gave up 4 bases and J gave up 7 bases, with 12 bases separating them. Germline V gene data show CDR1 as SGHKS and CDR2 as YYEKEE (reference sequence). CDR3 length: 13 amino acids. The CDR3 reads CASSLQGDQPQHF. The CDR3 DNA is TGTGCCAGCAGCCTACAGGGAGACCAGCCCCAGCATTTT. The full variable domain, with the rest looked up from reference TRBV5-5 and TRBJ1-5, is DAGVTQSPTHLIKTRGQQVTLRCSPISGHKSVSWYQQVLGQGPQFIFQYYEKEERGRGNFPDRFSARQFPNYSSELNVNALLLGDSALYLCASSLQGDQPQHFGDGTRLSIL.

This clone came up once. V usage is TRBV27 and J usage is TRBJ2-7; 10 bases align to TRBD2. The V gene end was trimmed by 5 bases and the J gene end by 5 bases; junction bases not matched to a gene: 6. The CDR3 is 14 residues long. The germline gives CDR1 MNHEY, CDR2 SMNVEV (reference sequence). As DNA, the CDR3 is TGTGCCAGCAGTCCCCTAGCGGGAGTCAACGAGCAGTACTTC. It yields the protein CASSPLAGVNEQYF.

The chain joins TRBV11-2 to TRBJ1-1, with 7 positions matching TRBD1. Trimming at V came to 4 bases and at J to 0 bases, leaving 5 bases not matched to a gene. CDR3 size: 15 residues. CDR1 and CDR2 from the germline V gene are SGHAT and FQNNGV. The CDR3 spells CASSYRGGVNTEAFF. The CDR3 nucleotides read TGTGCCAGCAGCTACAGGGGTGGAGTGAACACTGAAGCTTTCTTT.

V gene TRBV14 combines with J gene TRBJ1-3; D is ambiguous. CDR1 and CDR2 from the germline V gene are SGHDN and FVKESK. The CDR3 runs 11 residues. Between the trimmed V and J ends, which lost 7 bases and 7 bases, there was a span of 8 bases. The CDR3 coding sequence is TGTGCCAGCAAGATTATGAACACCATATATTTT. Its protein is CASKIMNTIYF.